This T cell receptor beta chain originates from a study of blood T cell repertoires in COVID-19. Data came from immunoSEQ multiplex PCR; TCRdb stores just in-frame clones and leaves some out. The repertoire holds 350,000 to 450,000 clones, with more than 85% as singletons. Germline V gives CDR1 GTSNPN, CDR2 SVGIG (reference sequence). This CDR3 region has 14 residues. V lost 5 bases to trimming and J lost 1 base, with 12 bases between them. The receptor was isolated from a woman in her thirties or forties who had been exposed to COVID-19. The V gene is TRBV30, the J gene TRBJ2-1; D might be TRBD1 (5 bases). Sequencing was carried out using PBMCs or T cells enriched from blood (not recorded which). The CDR3 here is CAWVKAGSYNEQFF. The CDR3 nucleotides read TGTGCCTGGGTTAAAGCAGGGTCCTACAATGAGCAGTTCTTC. Complete variable domain (other parts from reference TRBV30 and TRBJ2-1): SQTIHQWPATLVQPVGSPLSLECTVEGTSNPNLYWYRQAAGRGLQLLFYSVGIGQISSEVPQNLSASRPQDRQFILSSKKLLLSDSGFYLCAWVKAGSYNEQFFGPGTRLTVL.